Given below is one TCR beta chain in context. Only in-frame clones appear in the TCRdb table, and some are missing; sequencing was by immunoSEQ multiplex PCR. The data hold some 73,000 clones, with about 87% observed a single time. The data are from a study of OX40 agonist ivuxolimab in advanced cancers. Overall study context: In this cohort, patients received ivuxolimab, an agonistic anti-OX40 (CD134) antibody. Earlier treatment with anti-PD-1, anti-PD-L1 or anti-CTLA-4 was permitted, and approximately 38% had received some.

The V gene end was trimmed by 6 bases and the J gene end by 7 bases; junction bases not matched to a gene: 5. Per the germline V gene, CDR1 is MNHNY and CDR2 is SVGAGI (reference sequence). This CDR3 is built from 15 residues. The chain combines TRBV6-6 with TRBJ2-1; 14 bases fit TRBD2. The receptor's source is an adult with an advanced solid tumor such as melanoma, head and neck, liver or kidney cancer. This specimen was CD4+ or CD8+ T cells sorted from blood, taken in a trial of the OX40 agonist ivuxolimab. The CDR3 loop is CASSPTSGRVNEQFF. CDR3 nucleotide sequence: TGTGCCAGCAGCCCGACTAGCGGGAGGGTTAATGAGCAGTTCTTC.